This T cell receptor beta chain was sequenced in a study of regulatory T cells in long-lasting Graves disease. Time point meaning: newly diagnosed GD, antithyroid drugs for less than 3 months. PBMC-derived RNA was used for the TCR library. Xi'an, China, was home to the endocrinology department that provided patients. Findings of the study overall: Examination was confined to peripheral blood, excluding thyroid tissue. There was favoring of TRBV28, TRBJ1-2 and TRBJ2-5 in persistent disease. Patients with persistent disease shared 2,500 or so public clonotypes, outpacing the approximately 920 shared by new patients.

J lost 5 bases, V lost 4 bases, and 6 bases had no gene match. The germline gives CDR1 MNHNS, CDR2 SASEGT. The CDR3 is 14 amino acids. Researchers made TCR beta libraries by using iRepertoire HTBI primers and running Arm-PCR on CDR3 regions. TCRdb passed the multiplex PCR reads through MiXCR, listing each CDR3 protein once. The sample lists some 230,000 distinct CDR3 sequences, about 18% occurring once. This clonotype was observed at least ten times. Its target is unknown. The material was peripheral blood mononuclear cells (PBMCs), obtained at new diagnosis, from a patient treated with antithyroid drugs. The clonotype comes from a female donor with Graves disease. The chain employs TRBV6-1 and TRBJ2-7; 9 bases are shared with TRBD1. CDR3 amino acids: CASSGGTGLNEQYF. The CDR3 DNA follows: TGTGCCAGCAGTGGCGGGACAGGGCTCAACGAGCAGTACTTC.